Presented here are 14 T cell receptor beta chains from one specimen sequenced in a study of blood T cell repertoires in COVID-19. Sequencing used immunoSEQ multiplex PCR; TCRdb keeps in-frame clones, though not all of them. The data show over 150,000 clones, roughly 80% seen once. The sequencing input was peripheral blood. Receptors originate from a woman aged 60-75 years with COVID-19, enrolled during active disease.

On this clone: Additional DNA sequences in this sample encode the identical CDR3. Written as DNA, the CDR3 is TGCGCCAGCAGCTTGGCGGTAGCGAACACCGGGGAGCTGTTTTTT. As protein: CASSLAVANTGELFF. The chain employs TRBV5-1 and TRBJ2-2, with D uncertain. Trimming cost V 0 bases and J 0 bases, with 6 bases left between them. The CDR3 is 15 residues long. Germline CDR1 is SGHRS and CDR2 is YFSETQ.

The CDR3 sequence: CASTLLTTNEKLFF. The CDR3 nucleotides read TGTGCCAGCACCCTCTTAACAACTAATGAAAAACTGTTTTTT. J is TRBJ1-4 and V is TRBV2; D call uncertain. Germline V CDR1 and CDR2: SNHLY, FYNNEI. The CDR3 runs to 14 residues. Trimming stripped 7 bases from V and 0 bases from J, with 9 bases between. Combining the CDR3 with reference TRBV2 and TRBJ1-4 gives the whole variable domain EPEVTQTPSHQVTQMGQEVILRCVPISNHLYFYWYRQILGQKVEFLVSFYNNEISEKSEIFDDQFSVERPDGSNFTLKIRSTKLEDSAMYFCASTLLTTNEKLFFGSGTQLSVL.

This clone has more than one count but fewer than ten. The rearrangement joins TRBV5-4 to TRBJ2-7, with TRBD1 identical over 9 bases. Germline-derived CDR1 and CDR2 are SGHNT and YYREEE (reference sequence). This CDR3 comprises 15 residues. V dropped 4 bases and J dropped 4; count of bases not matched to a gene: 9. The CDR3 DNA is TGTGCCAGCAGCCAGCCGGACAGGGGAGTTTACGAGCAGTACGTC. It is translated as CASSQPDRGVYEQYV.

This chain uses TRBV7-9 with TRBJ2-1, with 9 bases identical to TRBD2. J gave up 8 bases and V 3 bases, and 14 bases lay outside the gene matches. Germline CDR1 reads SEHNR; CDR2 reads FQNEAQ (reference sequence). The CDR3 consists of 17 residues. Here the CDR3 reads CASSLGSLAGVKDEQFF. The CDR3 DNA reads as TGTGCCAGCAGCTTGGGTTCATTAGCGGGAGTTAAAGATGAGCAGTTCTTC.

The chain combines TRBV19 with TRBJ1-5; D remains ambiguous. CDR3 size: 15 residues. In germline, CDR1 is LNHDA, CDR2 SQIVND (reference sequence). Trimming took 4 bases from V and 5 from J, leaving 15 bases between them. CDR3 nucleotide sequence: TGTGCCAGTAGTAAGTTTATGGCGGACTATCAGCCCCAGCATTTT. Translating gives CASSKFMADYQPQHF.

The chain is built from TRBV3-1 (or the pseudogene TRBV3-2) and TRBJ2-7, with D possibly TRBD1 on 6 matching bases. Trimming removed 4 bases at V and 2 bases at J, with 12 bases between. The length of the CDR3 is 14 residues. Germline assignment: CDR1 LGHDT and CDR2 YNNKEL (reference sequence). For the CDR3, the DNA is TGTGCCAGCAGCCGAAACAGGGTGCCCTACGAGCAGTACTTC. Protein product: CASSRNRVPYEQYF.

The chain links TRBV19 to TRBJ2-1, with D possibly being TRBD2 (5 bases). V was shortened by 5 bases and J by 6 bases, with 20 bases between the two germline ends. The CDR3 covers 16 residues. The germline V gene has CDR1 LNHDA and CDR2 SQIVND (reference sequence). The CDR3: CASSPTGAGGSNEQFF. Written as DNA, the CDR3 is TGTGCCAGTAGTCCGACTGGAGCCGGAGGAAGCAATGAGCAGTTCTTC.

In nucleotides, the CDR3 is TGTGCCAGCAGTTTGCGAAGCCCGGGGGGAGGGACTAGCGGTTACAATGAGCAGTTCTTC. This codes for CASSLRSPGGGTSGYNEQFF. This chain joins TRBV28 and TRBJ2-1; TRBD2 aligns across 11 bases. CDR3 length: 20 residues. Trimming took 3 bases from V and 4 from J; bases not matched to a gene: 17. Germline CDR1 is MDHEN and CDR2 is SYDVKM.

This clone was counted once. CDR3 residues: CSASRGANEKLFF. The DNA for the CDR3 is TGCAGTGCTAGTCGCGGAGCTAATGAAAAACTGTTTTTT. This chain connects TRBV20-1 to TRBJ1-4; unclear D gene. Trimming cost V 3 bases and J 3 bases, with 8 bases left between them. Germline CDR1 reads DFQATT; CDR2 reads SNEGSKA (reference sequence). The length of the CDR3 is 13 residues.

The chain is built from TRBV6-1 and TRBJ1-1; D is possibly TRBD1 (6 bases). Germline V gene data show CDR1 as MNHNS and CDR2 as SASEGT. Trimming took 2 bases from V and 7 from J, leaving 14 bases between them. This CDR3 region has 14 residues. CDR3 loop: CASSEFGGGGEAFF. CDR3 nucleotide sequence: TGTGCCAGCAGTGAATTTGGGGGCGGGGGTGAAGCTTTCTTT.

This clone was detected once. The V call is TRBV29-1, the J call TRBJ1-5; the D is unclear. Looked up from germline, CDR1 is SQVTM and CDR2 is ANQGSEA. Trimming cost V 0 bases and J 4 bases, with 7 bases left between them. The CDR3 runs to 13 residues. For the CDR3, the DNA is TGCAGCGTTGAAGAAGGCGGGAATCAGCCCCAGCATTTT. Translated: CSVEEGGNQPQHF.

This clone came up a few times. This chain links TRBV28 with TRBJ2-3; weak D call: TRBD2 (5 bases). The CDR3 is made up of 13 amino acids. Trimming took off 6 bases at V and 1 base at J, with 8 bases between the two ends. Germline V gene data show CDR1 as MDHEN and CDR2 as SYDVKM. The CDR3 protein is CASSYGGTDTQYF. CDR3 DNA: TGTGCCAGCAGCTACGGGGGCACAGATACGCAGTATTTT.

The J gene is TRBJ2-5, the V gene TRBV6-5, with D possibly being TRBD2 (5 bases). Trimming pared 6 bases from V and 0 bases from J, leaving 8 bases between. The CDR3 is 13 amino acids. Per germline, CDR1 MNHEY and CDR2 SVGAGI. CDR3 nucleotides: TGTGCCAGCAGCAGCGGTGACCAAGAGACCCAGTACTTC. Translated: CASSSGDQETQYF.

J is TRBJ1-1 and V is TRBV9; perhaps TRBD1 as D (5 bases). Deletions cut 0 bases from V and 4 bases from J, with 16 bases between. There are 16 residues in the CDR3. CDR1 is SGDLS and CDR2 is YYNGEE in the germline V gene. The CDR3: CASSVEQGSIGTEAFF. The CDR3, as DNA: TGTGCCAGCAGCGTAGAGCAGGGTAGTATAGGCACTGAAGCTTTCTTT.